A single sample gave rise to the 26 T cell receptor beta chains below, sequenced in a study of blood T cells in healthy people across ages (dated by TCRdb to the mid-2010s). The method behind the library was 5' RACE. TCRdb shows the sequencer as Illumina HiSeq 2500. The second PCR ran for about 6 to 12 cycles and used a J-beta primer mix along with a sample-barcoded 5' primer. The public reads were reanalyzed by TCRdb: fastp trimming at Q25, MiXCR alignment, in-frame beta chains only. Rows with one shared CDR3 protein collapse into an entry with the most common genes and DNA. Recorded for this sample are 1 million or so distinct CDR3 sequences; 25% of them occurred a single time. The top ten hold less than 0.85% of the sample. These data were likewise used in another study, on T cells of mothers and their children.

The sample consisted of blood. These receptors all come from a girl aged 2 to 10 in good health.

This clonotype was detected a few times. The genes are TRBV10-3 and TRBJ2-5, with D maybe TRBD2 (6 bases). Germline V CDR1 and CDR2: ENHRY, SYGVKD. The CDR3 loop spans 12 amino acids. V shed 10 bases and J shed 3 bases, with 12 bases lying between them. The CDR3 DNA follows: TGTGCCAGTGGGGGAGGAGAAGAGACCCAGTACTTC. This translates into CASGGGEETQYF.

The chain combines TRBV6-5 with TRBJ2-5; 10 bases match TRBD2. V shed 4 bases, J shed 1 base, and the junction held 9 bases outside the gene matches. In germline, CDR1 is MNHEY, CDR2 SVGAGI. This CDR3 has 17 amino acids. The CDR3 here is CASSWSPGLAAQETQYF. The DNA for the CDR3 is TGTGCCAGCAGTTGGAGTCCAGGACTAGCGGCCCAAGAGACCCAGTACTTC.

V is TRBV3-1 and J is TRBJ2-5, with a weak D call TRBD2 (6 bases). This CDR3 has 15 residues. V shed 4 bases and J shed 5 bases, with 17 bases lying between them. Germline CDR1 is LGHDT and CDR2 is YNNKEL (reference sequence). CDR3 DNA: TGTGCCAGCAGCCCCGAGTTTTCGGGGGTGGAGACCCAGTACTTC. This encodes CASSPEFSGVETQYF.

There are a few counts of this clonotype. The chain carries TRBV3-1 and TRBJ2-5; 10 bases agree with TRBD2. The end of the DNA aligns better with TRBJ2-7, so the J call may be wrong. This CDR3 region has 17 residues. Germline CDR1 LGHDT, CDR2 YNNKEL (reference sequence). The CDR3 DNA sequence: TGTGCCAGCAGTCCGAAAGATGGACTAGCGGCCTCCTACGAGCAGTACTTC. Translating it yields CASSPKDGLAASYEQYF.

The chain couples TRBV6-5 to TRBJ2-5, with 8 bases matching TRBD2. Germline V gives CDR1 MNHEY, CDR2 SVGAGI. The CDR3 loop spans 15 amino acids. Losses at the gene ends were 6 bases for V and 2 bases for J; bases not matched to a gene: 8. CDR3 nucleotide sequence: TGTGCCAGCAGATCCGGGGGGGAGCTACAAGAGACCCAGTACTTC. Protein sequence: CASRSGGELQETQYF.

V gene TRBV11-2 combines with J gene TRBJ2-5; TRBD2 aligns across 9 bases. The germline gives CDR1 SGHAT, CDR2 FQNNGV. Germline trimming cut 1 base from V and 2 bases from J; bases unmatched to any gene: 11. The CDR3 spans 18 residues. The DNA of the CDR3 is TGTGCCAGCAGCTTAGTTACAGTTAGCGGGGGCCGTCAAGAGACCCAGTACTTC. It specifies CASSLVTVSGGRQETQYF.

This clonotype was picked up a small number of times. CDR3 in amino acids: CASSLEGGLKETQYF. CDR3 coding DNA: TGTGCCAGCAGCTTAGAGGGGGGCCTCAAAGAGACCCAGTACTTC. The chain joins TRBV7-8 to TRBJ2-5; D tentatively reads TRBD1 or TRBD2 (6 bases each). Per the germline V gene, CDR1 is SGHVS and CDR2 is FQNEAQ. Deletions cut 1 base from V and 3 bases from J, with 12 bases between. The CDR3 runs to 15 residues.

J is TRBJ1-2 and V is TRBV29-1; D is undetermined. CDR3 size: 12 residues. Germline V lookup: CDR1 SQVTM, CDR2 ANQGSEA. Deletions cut 0 bases from V and 2 bases from J, with 4 bases between. This CDR3 is CSVEDENYGYTF. As DNA, the CDR3 is TGCAGCGTTGAAGATGAAAACTATGGCTACACCTTC.

The chain uses TRBV5-6 and TRBJ1-2, with a possible D match to TRBD1 (5 bases). Germline V CDR1 and CDR2: SGHDT, YYEEEE. Deletions cut 3 bases from V and 2 bases from J, with 11 bases between. The CDR3 is 14 residues long. The CDR3 spells CASSWIGANYGYTF. In nucleotides, the CDR3 is TGTGCCAGCAGCTGGATCGGGGCAAACTATGGCTACACCTTC.

V is TRBV20-1 and J is TRBJ2-2, with 8 bases matching TRBD1. The germline V gene has CDR1 DFQATT and CDR2 SNEGSKA (reference sequence). The junction had 7 bases not matched to a gene; V was cut back by 7 bases and J by 9 bases. The CDR3 sequence is 12 residues long. This CDR3 is CSGTGSTRELFF. As DNA, the CDR3 is TGCAGTGGGACAGGGAGCACGAGGGAGCTGTTTTTT.

This clonotype was counted between two and nine times. V gene TRBV20-1 combines with J gene TRBJ2-3; maybe TRBD2 (5 bases). Germline-derived CDR1 and CDR2 are DFQATT and SNEGSKA (reference sequence). V lost 0 bases to trimming and J lost 4 bases, with 11 bases between them. CDR3 length: 14 residues. The DNA of the CDR3 is TGCAGTGCTAGAGAGCAGTCCGGGGCAGATACGCAGTATTTT. Amino acid sequence: CSAREQSGADTQYF.

A few counts support this clonotype. CDR3 amino acids: CASSLASRTPYEQYF. Written as DNA, the CDR3 is TGTGCCAGCAGCTTAGCGTCCAGGACTCCATACGAGCAGTACTTC. This chain links TRBV7-2 with TRBJ2-7; possibly TRBD2 for D (5 bases). CDR1 and CDR2 (germline): SGHTA, FQGNSA. Trimming took off 0 bases at V and 4 bases at J, with 13 bases between the two ends. The CDR3 covers 15 residues. Together with reference TRBV7-2 and TRBJ2-7, the CDR3 gives the full variable domain: GAGVSQSPSNKVTEKGKDVELRCDPISGHTALYWYRQSLGQGLEFLIYFQGNSAPDKSGLPSDRFSAERTGGSVSTLTIQRTQQEDSAVYLCASSLASRTPYEQYFGPGTRLTVT.

The CDR3 DNA reads as TGCGCCAGCAGCCAAGATCAAGGGGTTAGCACAGATACGCAGTATTTT. Translated: CASSQDQGVSTDTQYF. V is TRBV4-1 and J is TRBJ2-3; maybe TRBD1 (5 bases). Trimming took off 0 bases at V and 0 bases at J, with 10 bases between the two ends. CDR3 length: 16 residues. CDR1 is MGHRA, CDR2 YSYEKL, per germline.

The chain recombines TRBV7-9 with TRBJ2-5; D ambiguous. V was clipped by 3 bases and J by 0 bases, with 17 bases between them. Germline lookup yields CDR1 SEHNR and CDR2 FQNEAQ (reference sequence). The CDR3 is 17 amino acids. CDR3 nucleotide sequence: TGTGCCAGCAGCTTTCCCCCAGGCTCAGCCCACCAAGAGACCCAGTACTTC. It is translated as CASSFPPGSAHQETQYF.

The chain is built from TRBV20-1 and TRBJ2-1; the D gene could be TRBD1 or TRBD2 (5 bases each). The J call may be in error: the DNA end matches TRBJ2-7 better. The CDR3 is 13 amino acids. Germline-derived CDR1 and CDR2 are DFQATT and SNEGSKA (reference sequence). The CDR3 nucleotides are TGCAGTGCTAGAGATAGGCAGGGAGCCGAGCAGTACTTC. Protein product: CSARDRQGAEQYF.

The chain links TRBV6-5 to TRBJ1-4, with D possibly being TRBD1 (6 bases). CDR1 and CDR2 from the germline V gene are MNHEY and SVGAGI. The germline V and J ends were trimmed by 6 bases and 7 bases, with 18 bases remaining between them. The CDR3 spans 15 residues. CDR3: CASSSLEQGGEKLFF. In DNA form, the CDR3 reads TGTGCCAGCAGCTCCCTAGAACAGGGTGGTGAAAAACTGTTTTTT.

There are a few counts of this clonotype. This chain connects TRBV29-1 to TRBJ2-7; the match to TRBD2 covers 7 bases. V was clipped by 4 bases and J by 3 bases; unmatched bases: 9. The CDR3 length is 14 residues. The germline V gene has CDR1 SQVTM and CDR2 ANQGSEA. CDR3 protein: CSVVPGGYFYEQYF. CDR3 DNA sequence: TGCAGCGTTGTTCCCGGGGGGTATTTCTACGAGCAGTACTTC.

This clonotype showed up just a few times. The chain links TRBV2 to TRBJ2-1, with TRBD2 matching 7 bases. Matching the DNA end better, TRBJ2-5 makes the J call doubtful. This CDR3 comprises 14 residues. Looked up from germline, CDR1 is SNHLY and CDR2 is FYNNEI. The CDR3 loop reads CASSDAGEQETQYF. Written as DNA, the CDR3 is TGTGCCAGCAGTGACGCGGGAGAGCAAGAGACCCAGTACTTC.

CDR3 DNA: TGTGCCAGCAGCCCAGACGGGGGTTACGAGCAGTACTTC. Translating gives CASSPDGGYEQYF. This rearrangement joins TRBV7-9 to TRBJ2-7; D might be TRBD2 (6 bases). The CDR3 covers 13 residues. The V end was cut by 5 bases, the J end by 4 bases, with 12 bases between. CDR1 and CDR2 (germline): SEHNR, FQNEAQ (reference sequence).

This chain links TRBV12-3 or TRBV12-4 with TRBJ2-1; D unresolved. The germline V and J ends were trimmed by 10 bases and 7 bases, with 17 bases remaining between them. The CDR3 totals 13 residues. DNA of the CDR3: TGTGCCACTAAACAAGAAGAGCTAAATGAGCAGTTCTTC. It encodes CATKQEELNEQFF.

This clonotype has more than one count but fewer than ten. CDR3: CASRAGGGGTDTQYF. CDR3 nucleotides: TGTGCCAGCAGAGCTGGTGGGGGTGGCACAGATACGCAGTATTTT. The chain has TRBV28 and TRBJ2-3; D possibly uses TRBD1 or TRBD2 (5 bases each). With 6 bases removed from V and 1 base from J, the gap between germline ends came to 14 bases. This CDR3 spans 15 amino acids. CDR1 MDHEN and CDR2 SYDVKM come from the germline V gene. The entire variable domain, with the rest obtained from reference TRBV28 and TRBJ2-3, is as follows: DVKVTQSSRYLVKRTGEKVFLECVQDMDHENMFWYRQDPGLGLRLIYFSYDVKMKEKGDIPEGYSVSREKKERFSLILESASTNQTSMYLCASRAGGGGTDTQYFGPGTRLTVL.

J is TRBJ2-1 and V is TRBV5-1, with 9 nucleotides matching TRBD1. The germline CDR1 and CDR2 sequences are SGHRS and YFSETQ. V was clipped by 7 bases and J by 9 bases; unmatched bases: 5. There are 12 residues in the CDR3. Written as DNA, the CDR3 is TGCGCCAGCTTTTCGGACAGGGGTGAGCAGTTCTTC. Translation: CASFSDRGEQFF. The whole variable domain, filled in from reference TRBV5-1 and TRBJ2-1, reads KAGVTQTPRYLIKTRGQQVTLSCSPISGHRSVSWYQQTPGQGLQFLFEYFSETQRNKGNFPGRFSGRQFSNSRSEMNVSTLELGDSALYLCASFSDRGEQFFGPGTRLTVL.

CDR3 in DNA: TGTGCCAGCAGCTTCTTAGCGGGACCAACGGAGGAGCAGTTCTTC. This encodes CASSFLAGPTEEQFF. The gene calls are TRBV7-9 and TRBJ2-1; 8 bases fit TRBD2. Germline values: CDR1 SEHNR, CDR2 FQNEAQ (reference sequence). The V gene end was trimmed by 3 bases and the J gene end by 10 bases; junction bases not matched to a gene: 11. This CDR3 spans 15 amino acids.

The CDR3 is CATRQGATNEKLFF. CDR3 DNA sequence: TGTGCCACTAGACAGGGGGCAACTAATGAAAAACTGTTTTTT. The gene calls are TRBV6-5 and TRBJ1-4, with 9 bases that match TRBD1. V gave up 10 bases and J gave up 0 bases; unmatched junction bases: 3. Per the germline V gene, CDR1 is MNHEY and CDR2 is SVGAGI. There are 14 residues in the CDR3.

This clonotype was observed a few times. J is TRBJ2-7 and V is TRBV13; either TRBD1 or TRBD2 may supply D (5 bases each). CDR1 is PRHDT, CDR2 FYEKMQ, per germline (reference sequence). CDR3 length: 14 amino acids. Trimming cost V 5 bases and J 3 bases, with 14 bases left between them. CDR3 amino acids: CASSVGRTVYEQYF. In DNA, the CDR3 is TGTGCCAGCAGCGTGGGACGGACCGTCTACGAGCAGTACTTC.

In this sample, this clonotype turned up a few times. The genes are TRBV7-2 and TRBJ1-4; D is perhaps TRBD1 (5 bases). Germline CDR1 is SGHTA and CDR2 is FQGNSA. Trimming took 5 bases from V and 3 from J, leaving 16 bases between them. The CDR3 spans 16 residues. The CDR3 loop reads CASSAWVTGANEKLFF. CDR3 coding DNA: TGTGCCAGCAGCGCCTGGGTTACGGGGGCTAATGAAAAACTGTTTTTT.